Listed below are T cell receptor beta chains from one sample, sequenced in a study of blood T cell repertoires in COVID-19. TCRdb's table, derived via immunoSEQ multiplex PCR, lists solely in-frame clones and lacks some. Among 55,000 to 75,000 clones listed, around 91% were seen once. Sequences were obtained from peripheral blood. The receptors shown here come from a human donor in a cohort sampled during active COVID-19. Both conserved end residues are part of each CDR3.

V gene	J gene	CDR3 protein
TRBV4-2	TRBJ1-1	CASSPPTGYTEAFF
TRBV18	TRBJ1-5	CASSPDSHQPQHF
TRBV29-1	TRBJ1-5	CSVGGGSNQPQHF
TRBV5-8	TRBJ2-7	CASSLAGGPYEQYF
TRBV7-3	TRBJ1-1	CASSPQGGLDTEAFF
TRBV3-1/TRBV3-2	TRBJ2-7	CASSSRSGSYEQYF
TRBV28	TRBJ1-2	CASSQGTGTYEGYTF
TRBV6-1	TRBJ2-7	CASSESPSTYEQYF
TRBV11-1	TRBJ2-7	CASSENSGASSYEQYF
TRBV11-2	TRBJ2-6	CASRRGQGSSGANVLTF
TRBV5-1	TRBJ2-7	CASSLGDRGAYEQYF
TRBV28	TRBJ2-7	CASSSPGTGGWEQYF
TRBV27	TRBJ2-6	CASSPSGAGANVLTF
TRBV5-1	TRBJ1-2	CASSLKGGGNYGYTF
TRBV6-5	TRBJ2-7	CASSFGQSGEQYF
TRBV5-3	TRBJ1-3	CARSGGDSTGNTIYF
TRBV4-2	TRBJ1-5	CASTYVRGSGNNQPQHF
TRBV5-5	TRBJ2-6	CASISAGTEISGANVLTF
TRBV30	TRBJ1-6	CAWSEGTARNSPLHF
TRBV11-3	TRBJ2-7	CASSLQGDSYEQYF
TRBV7-2	TRBJ2-1	CASSSGLAGVHPQFF
TRBV18	TRBJ1-1	CASSIRKGGGKTEAFF
TRBV12-3/TRBV12-4	TRBJ1-1	CASSFSPNTEAFF
TRBV7-9	TRBJ2-7	CASSFSGAISYEQYF
TRBV5-1	TRBJ2-7	CASSTQGDFYEQYF
TRBV27	TRBJ1-2	CASSLLTGYGYTF